This TCR beta chain was profiled in a study of vaccination effects on CD4 cells after COVID-19. Culture lasted approximately 10 days before CD4+ T cell isolation. Libraries were prepared by immunoSEQ multiplex PCR; TCRdb keeps only in-frame clonotypes and omits some of them. The sample holds approximately 60,000 clones, approximately 72% seen once. Germline V CDR1 and CDR2: SGHRS, YFSETQ. J lost 5 bases, V lost 4 bases, and 10 bases had no gene match. The CDR3 has 16 residues. Comments on this clone: What it recognizes is unknown.

The input for sequencing was CD4+ T cells from PBMCs cultured without peptide, taken before COVID-19 vaccination. The source is a human donor who had a prior SARS-CoV-2 infection. V is TRBV5-1 and J is TRBJ2-1, with TRBD1 matching over 9 bases. The CDR3 here is CASSRTGDFGDNEQFF. The CDR3 bases are TGCGCCAGCAGCCGGACAGGGGACTTTGGTGACAATGAGCAGTTCTTC.